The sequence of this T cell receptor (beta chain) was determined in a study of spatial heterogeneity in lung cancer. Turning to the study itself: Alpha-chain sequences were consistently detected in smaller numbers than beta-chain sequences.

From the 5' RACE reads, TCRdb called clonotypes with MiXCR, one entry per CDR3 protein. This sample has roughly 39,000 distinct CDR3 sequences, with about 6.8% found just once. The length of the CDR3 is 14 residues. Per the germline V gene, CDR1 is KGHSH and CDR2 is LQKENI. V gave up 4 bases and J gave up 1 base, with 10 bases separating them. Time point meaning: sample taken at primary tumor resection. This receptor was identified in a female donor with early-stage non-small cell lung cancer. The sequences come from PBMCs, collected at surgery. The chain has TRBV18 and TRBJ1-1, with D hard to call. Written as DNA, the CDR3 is TGTGCCAGCTCACGTAATCGAGAGAACACTGAAGCTTTCTTT. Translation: CASSRNRENTEAFF.